The clone carrying this T cell receptor (beta chain) appeared a few times. As yet, its antigen is unknown. A J-beta primer mix and a sample-barcoded 5' primer were used in a second PCR of roughly 7 to 12 cycles. Tagging of each cDNA molecule was performed by a template-switch adaptor with 12 random nucleotides. TCRdb recomputed calls from the 5' RACE reads with MiXCR, one row per CDR3 protein. The sample contains about 1.8 million distinct CDR3 sequences, roughly 49% of which appear only once. The sample belongs to a study of blood T cells in healthy people across ages. Donors were systemically healthy Caucasian individuals from Russia aged about 6 to 95 years. Germline CDR1 is MNHNY and CDR2 is SVGAGI (reference sequence). This CDR3 has 16 residues. The germline V and J ends were trimmed by 7 bases and 0 bases, with 13 bases remaining between them. General study results and limits: Versus aged donors, long-lived donors had higher diversity and more naive CD4+ cells.

The chain employs TRBV6-6 and TRBJ2-6, with D perhaps matching TRBD1 or TRBD2 (5 bases each). This receptor was taken from a woman aged 40 to 49 in good health. Sequenced: blood. The CDR3 DNA follows: TGTGCCAGCACCCGGGGACGGCCCTCTGGGGCCAACGTCCTGACTTTC. Translation gives CASTRGRPSGANVLTF.